Given below is one T cell receptor beta chain in context. Its antigen is undetermined. It was with 60 Vbeta and 13 Jbeta primers that the PCR ran. Authors' methods: Later analysis identified some 80 million unique TCR beta chains, about 12 million shared. Clones were read by immunoSEQ multiplex PCR, and TCRdb kept only the in-frame ones, dropping some. V and J calls and clone size are given by that table; D and trimming were obtained from the DNA. The data show some 180,000 clones, with about 80% seen just once and over 1.1% held by the top ten. These data come from a study of cytomegalovirus exposure and HLA in healthy donors. Study-level points and caveats: Through in vitro validation, three CMV-associated chains were shown to be specific for CMV antigens. Cytomegalovirus association was assigned to 170 or so TCR beta chains. Further analysis, carried out later, found HLA-associated TCR beta chains more clonally expanded than equally common other chains.

Sequencing used PBMCs. The TCR sequence derives from a man between 18 and 35 years old in good health and CMV-seronegative.

CDR3 nucleotide sequence: TGCGCCAGCAGCCGTGACAGGACAGGAGGTTTGTCACCCCTCCACTTT. Translated, it gives CASSRDRTGGLSPLHF. The V gene is TRBV4-3, the J gene TRBJ1-6, with TRBD1 matching over 7 bases. The V gene's germline CDR1 is LGHNA and CDR2 YSLEER. The CDR3 sequence is 16 residues long. J lost 10 bases, V lost 4 bases, and 13 bases had no gene match.